This T cell receptor (beta chain) was obtained from a study of blood T cell repertoires in COVID-19. About the research overall: Acute-phase and convalescent COVID-19 samples originated in the United States, Italy and Spain. PBMCs, B-cell-depleted T cells, or T cells provided the cDNA or gDNA that made up the material.

The CDR3 has 14 residues. Germline values: CDR1 MNHEY, CDR2 SVGAGI. V was cut by 3 bases and J by 4 bases, with 10 bases left in between. This clone has a single count. The repertoire was sequenced with immunoSEQ multiplex PCR; TCRdb's copy has only in-frame clones and lacks some. Among 110,000 to 150,000 clones, around 83% were seen once, and the ten largest hold approximately 8.2%. The chain employs TRBV6-5 and TRBJ1-3; D uncertain. Sequencing input: peripheral blood. This TCR derives from a woman in her sixties with acute or convalescent COVID-19. In DNA form, the CDR3 reads TGTGCCAGCAGTTATGCAGGCCGGGGAAACACCATATATTTT. Translation gives CASSYAGRGNTIYF.